A selection of T cell receptor beta chains follows, all from one sample in a study of T cells in Graves' hyperthyroidism and ophthalmopathy. From the multiplex PCR reads, TCRdb called clonotypes with MiXCR, one entry per CDR3 protein. The data hold approximately 870,000 distinct CDR3 sequences, with about two fifths observed a single time. Specimen: blood. These TCRs come from a man between 18 and 35 years old with Graves' hyperthyroidism. Both conserved end residues are part of each CDR3. The D gene is left open where the match is weak. Not all rows give a size; the values are once, few, many and, for expanded clones, a class.

V,D,J,size,CDR3,DNA
TRBV5-1,-,TRBJ1-1,-,CASSRNQNTEAFF,TGCGCCAGCAGCCGTAATCAGAACACTGAAGCTTTCTTT
TRBV10-3,-,TRBJ1-5,-,CAISDSSGTGQPQHF,TGTGCCATCAGTGATTCTAGCGGGACCGGTCAGCCCCAGCATTTT
TRBV10-3,-,TRBJ1-5,-,CAISEVGGSTPQHF,TGTGCCATCAGTGAAGTGGGCGGATCGACACCCCAGCATTTT
TRBV5-6,-,TRBJ1-5,-,CASSPQPGQGGPQHF,TGTGCCAGCAGCCCGCAGCCGGGACAAGGTGGGCCCCAGCATTTT
TRBV5-4,-,TRBJ1-2,many,CASSSDRSYGYTF,TGTGCCAGCAGCTCTGACAGGAGCTATGGCTACACCTTC
TRBV7-9,TRBD2,TRBJ2-5,many,CASTGTGGTQYF,TGTGCCAGCACCGGTACGGGGGGGACCCAGTACTTC
TRBV7-9,-,TRBJ2-7,few,CASSPRGQINYEQYF,TGTGCCAGCAGTCCCCGGGGCCAAATTAACTACGAGCAGTACTTC
TRBV4-3,-,TRBJ1-1,-,CASSQRHNTEAFF,TGCGCCAGCAGCCAAAGACATAACACTGAAGCTTTCTTT
TRBV5-6,TRBD1,TRBJ1-1,-,CASSALTGGAFF,TGTGCCAGCAGTGCTCTGACAGGGGGAGCTTTCTTT
TRBV6-5,-,TRBJ2-7,-,CAISDRRTYEQYF,TGTGCCATCAGTGACCGACGGACTTACGAGCAGTACTTC
TRBV5-8,-,TRBJ1-1,-,CASSLALDRYTEAFF,TGTGCCAGCAGCTTGGCTCTGGACCGATACACTGAAGCTTTCTTT
TRBV20-1,-,TRBJ2-7,many,CSAGDGTSNEQYF,TGCAGTGCTGGAGACGGGACCTCAAACGAGCAGTACTTC
TRBV2,-,TRBJ2-2,-,CASGGGVGELFF,TGTGCCAGTGGAGGAGGGGTCGGGGAGCTGTTTTTT
TRBV20-1,-,TRBJ1-2,many,CSASDTGTGGYTF,TGCAGTGCTAGCGACACAGGGACGGGTGGCTACACCTTC
TRBV7-2,-,TRBJ1-1,-,CASSPSDGGNTEAFF,TGTGCCAGCAGCCCATCGGACGGGGGTAACACTGAAGCTTTCTTT